The entry below gives a single T cell receptor beta chain sequence along with its context. Other nucleotide sequences in the sample specify the same CDR3. Methods used by the authors: Reference gene primers were amplified, and this amplification served to estimate nucleated cell counts. Clones were sequenced by immunoSEQ multiplex PCR, and TCRdb holds only the in-frame ones, with some missing. The V and J calls and the clone size are those of that table, but D and trimming were determined from the DNA. The sample shows roughly 88,000 clones, around 90% of them seen only once. This record comes from a study of blood T cell repertoires in COVID-19. Across the whole study: T cells, B-cell-depleted T cells, or PBMCs supplied cDNA or gDNA.

Sequenced input: peripheral blood. The TCR comes from a woman between 45 and 65 years old in a cohort sampled during active COVID-19.

Written as DNA, the CDR3 is TGCGCCAGCAGCTTGTTGGGACAGGGAAACACTGAAGCTTTCTTT. This gives the protein CASSLLGQGNTEAFF. V is TRBV5-1 and J is TRBJ1-1; 9 bases are a match to TRBD1. This CDR3 is built from 15 residues. V shed 1 base, J shed 2 bases, and the junction held 3 bases outside the gene matches. Germline lookup yields CDR1 SGHRS and CDR2 YFSETQ.